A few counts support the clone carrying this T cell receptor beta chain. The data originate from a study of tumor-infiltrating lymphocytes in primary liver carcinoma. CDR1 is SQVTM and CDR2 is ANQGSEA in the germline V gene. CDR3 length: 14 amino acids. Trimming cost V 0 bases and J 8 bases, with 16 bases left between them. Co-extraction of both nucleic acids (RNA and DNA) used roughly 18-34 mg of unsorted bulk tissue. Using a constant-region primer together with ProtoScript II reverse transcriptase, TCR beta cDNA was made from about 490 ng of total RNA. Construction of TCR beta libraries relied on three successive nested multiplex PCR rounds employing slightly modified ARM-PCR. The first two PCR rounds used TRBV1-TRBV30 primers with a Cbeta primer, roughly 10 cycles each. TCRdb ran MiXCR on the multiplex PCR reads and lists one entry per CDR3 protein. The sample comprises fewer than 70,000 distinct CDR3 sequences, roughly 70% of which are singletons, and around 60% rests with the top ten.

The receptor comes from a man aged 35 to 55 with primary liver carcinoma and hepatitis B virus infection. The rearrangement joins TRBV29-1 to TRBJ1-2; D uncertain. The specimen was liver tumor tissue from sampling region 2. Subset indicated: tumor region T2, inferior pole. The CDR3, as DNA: TGCAGCGTTGAAGAGGGCCGCAGGTCATACGGCTACACCTTC. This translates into CSVEEGRRSYGYTF.